These 28 T cell receptor beta chains share one sample of origin, sequenced in a study of T cell clones after liver transplantation. Clones were sequenced by immunoSEQ multiplex PCR, and TCRdb holds only the in-frame ones, with some missing. Of some 15,000 clones in the sample, about nine tenths were seen once. Sequencing used CD8+ T cells from blood, obtained before liver transplant. The source is a human donor who received a liver transplant.

This chain links TRBV27 with TRBJ2-7; 12 bases fit TRBD2. This CDR3 contains 17 residues. CDR1 is MNHEY, CDR2 SMNVEV, per germline (reference sequence). The trim removed 7 bases at V and 3 bases at J, leaving 13 bases unmatched. The CDR3 spells CASTPRPPTSGSYEQYF. The CDR3 nucleotides are TGTGCCAGCACTCCCCGGCCCCCGACTAGCGGGAGCTACGAGCAGTACTTC.

The chain uses TRBV27 and TRBJ2-2; 8 bases map to TRBD2. The CDR3 runs to 14 residues. Germline V gene sequence: CDR1 MNHEY, CDR2 SMNVEV (reference sequence). The ends lost 6 bases at V and 5 bases at J; junction bases unmatched: 5. In nucleotides, the CDR3 is TGTGCCAGCAGGCTCAGCGGGAGAACCGGGGAGCTGTTTTTT. The encoded protein is CASRLSGRTGELFF.

The chain is built from TRBV7-2 and TRBJ2-7; D is possibly TRBD1 or TRBD2 (5 bases each). Germline V gene data show CDR1 as SGHTA and CDR2 as FQGNSA. The V end lost 4 bases, the J end lost 2 bases, and 12 bases lay between the germline ends. The CDR3 consists of 14 residues. CDR3 in DNA: TGTGCCAGCAGCTATGGGACGGCTACCTACGAGCAGTACTTC. As protein: CASSYGTATYEQYF. The variable domain in full, completed from reference TRBV7-2 and TRBJ2-7, reads GAGVSQSPSNKVTEKGKDVELRCDPISGHTALYWYRQSLGQGLEFLIYFQGNSAPDKSGLPSDRFSAERTGGSVSTLTIQRTQQEDSAVYLCASSYGTATYEQYFGPGTRLTVT.

The chain joins TRBV6-5 to TRBJ2-5; 12 nucleotides agree with TRBD1. Germline values: CDR1 MNHEY, CDR2 SVGAGI. The trim removed 11 bases at V and 5 bases at J, leaving 12 bases unmatched. The CDR3 has 15 amino acids. The CDR3 region has the DNA TGTGCCGTGGCGGGGACAGGGGGCTTCGGGGAGACCCAGTACTTC. Protein: CAVAGTGGFGETQYF.

The CDR3 nucleotides read TGTGCCAGCAGCCCCTCGGAGGTCTACGAGCAGTACTTC. Amino acids: CASSPSEVYEQYF. The chain is built from TRBV7-9 and TRBJ2-7; maybe TRBD2 (5 bases). Trimming pared 5 bases from V and 3 bases from J, leaving 11 bases between. This CDR3 has 13 residues. Germline CDR1 is SEHNR and CDR2 is FQNEAQ (reference sequence).

This chain joins TRBV9 and TRBJ1-1; 11 bases map to TRBD1. This CDR3 is built from 14 residues. Germline CDR1 SGDLS, CDR2 YYNGEE. With 2 bases clipped from V and 5 bases from J, the junction kept 2 bases outside the gene matches. DNA for the CDR3: TGTGCCAGCAGCGTCGGGACAGGGGGTACTGAAGCTTTCTTT. It encodes CASSVGTGGTEAFF.

This chain links TRBV7-7 with TRBJ2-1, with D perhaps assigned TRBD1 or TRBD2 (6 bases each). The germline gives CDR1 SSHAT, CDR2 FNYEAQ (reference sequence). Trimming took 5 bases from V and 7 from J, leaving 15 bases between them. The CDR3 has 14 amino acids. As DNA, the CDR3 is TGTGCCAGCAGCATCCGGGGGCCAGGTAATGAGCAGTTCTTC. This translates into CASSIRGPGNEQFF.

The chain is built from TRBV28 and TRBJ1-4; no definite D call. Germline V lookup: CDR1 MDHEN, CDR2 SYDVKM. The length of the CDR3 is 14 residues. Trimming shortened V by 5 bases and J by 6 bases, and 13 bases separated the two germline ends. The CDR3 DNA is TGTGCCAGCAGTCCCGTTTGGGTTGATGAAAAACTGTTTTTT. This gives the protein CASSPVWVDEKLFF.

This sequence joins TRBV28 and TRBJ2-4; TRBD1 aligns across 7 bases. CDR1 is MDHEN, CDR2 SYDVKM, per germline. The CDR3 extends over 16 amino acids. Trimming removed 1 base from V and 2 bases from J; junction bases left unmatched: 5. This chain's CDR3 is CASSLYRGPPKNIQYF. DNA of the CDR3: TGTGCCAGCAGTTTATACAGGGGTCCCCCCAAAAACATTCAGTACTTC.

This chain connects TRBV6-1 to TRBJ1-2; unclear D gene. V was shortened by 2 bases and J by 10 bases, with 11 bases between the two germline ends. CDR3 size: 12 residues. The germline V gene has CDR1 MNHNS and CDR2 SASEGT. As DNA, the CDR3 is TGTGCCAGCAGTGAATACGGGGTGGTCTACACCTTC. Protein: CASSEYGVVYTF.

The chain is built from TRBV19 and TRBJ2-1; D is unresolved. Germline-derived CDR1 and CDR2 are LNHDA and SQIVND (reference sequence). The V end lost 6 bases, the J end lost 4 bases, and 16 bases lay between the germline ends. CDR3 length: 15 residues. CDR3 in DNA: TGTGCCAGTAGCGATTTACCCTCGGGTTACAATGAGCAGTTCTTC. Amino acids: CASSDLPSGYNEQFF.

CDR3 region: CASSIVGYNEQFF. DNA of the CDR3: TGTGCCAGTAGTATAGTCGGCTACAATGAGCAGTTCTTC. The chain recombines TRBV19 with TRBJ2-1; unclear D gene. V lost 1 base and J 3 bases, leaving 4 bases between the germline ends. This CDR3 contains 13 residues. Germline loops: CDR1 LNHDA, CDR2 SQIVND (reference sequence).

The genes are TRBV13 and TRBJ2-5; D is perhaps TRBD1 (5 bases). V was shortened by 5 bases and J by 3 bases, with 22 bases between the two germline ends. This CDR3 is 17 amino acids long. CDR1 and CDR2 from the germline V gene are PRHDT and FYEKMQ (reference sequence). The CDR3 is CASSHSARAKVEETQYF. The DNA for the CDR3 is TGTGCCAGCAGCCACTCGGCCAGGGCAAAGGTCGAAGAGACCCAGTACTTC.

This clone has a single count. This chain connects TRBV9 to TRBJ2-6; no clear D gene. Germline lookup yields CDR1 SGDLS and CDR2 YYNGEE. The V gene lost 3 bases and the J gene lost 0 bases, with 4 bases spanning the gap. The CDR3 is made up of 14 amino acids. CDR3 amino acids: CASSENSGANVLTF. In DNA, the CDR3 is TGTGCCAGCAGCGAAAACTCTGGGGCCAACGTCCTGACTTTC.

The chain links TRBV27 to TRBJ1-4, with TRBD1 as a possible D gene (5 bases). There are 14 residues in the CDR3. Trimming took 4 bases from V and 7 from J, leaving 13 bases between them. Germline V gene sequence: CDR1 MNHEY, CDR2 SMNVEV (reference sequence). The CDR3 loop is CASSSGRDFEKLFF. CDR3 in DNA: TGTGCCAGCAGTTCGGGACGGGACTTTGAAAAACTGTTTTTT.

V and J are TRBV9 and TRBJ2-1; TRBD2 aligns across 9 bases. Trimming removed 2 bases from V and 4 bases from J; junction bases left unmatched: 16. In germline, CDR1 is SGDLS, CDR2 YYNGEE. The CDR3 totals 19 residues. CDR3 in amino acids: CASSVGLAGNEVRYNEQFF. The CDR3 DNA is TGTGCCAGCAGCGTCGGGCTAGCGGGAAATGAGGTACGGTACAATGAGCAGTTCTTC.

The rearrangement uses TRBV21-1 and TRBJ1-5; whether TRBD1, the table's D call, matches the DNA was not checked. TRBV21-1 is designated a pseudogene. The CDR3 contains 16 residues. CDR3 coding DNA: TGTGCCAGCAGCTACCGGGACAGGGTTAGCAATCAGCCCCAGCATTTT. Translating gives CASSYRDRVSNQPQHF.

This chain joins TRBV5-5 and TRBJ2-7, with no clear D. There are 14 residues in the CDR3. V was pared by 4 bases and J by 2 bases, with 13 bases between. Germline assignment: CDR1 SGHKS and CDR2 YYEKEE (reference sequence). This CDR3 is CASSLLSDTYEQYF. CDR3 sequence (DNA): TGTGCCAGCAGCCTACTGAGCGACACCTACGAGCAGTACTTC.

The rearrangement uses TRBV2 and TRBJ2-7; 12 nucleotides agree with TRBD1. Per germline, CDR1 SNHLY and CDR2 FYNNEI. This CDR3 is 16 amino acids long. V gave up 3 bases and J gave up 1 base; unmatched junction bases: 4. CDR3 sequence: CASSEGDRGPSYEQYF. The CDR3 bases are TGTGCCAGCAGTGAGGGGGACAGGGGGCCTTCCTACGAGCAGTACTTC. The entire variable domain, with the rest obtained from reference TRBV2 and TRBJ2-7, is as follows: EPEVTQTPSHQVTQMGQEVILRCVPISNHLYFYWYRQILGQKVEFLVSFYNNEISEKSEIFDDQFSVERPDGSNFTLKIRSTKLEDSAMYFCASSEGDRGPSYEQYFGPGTRLTVT.

J is TRBJ1-5 and V is TRBV30; no reliable D call. Trimming removed 3 bases at V and 4 bases at J, with 16 bases between. The CDR3 is 15 residues long. In germline, CDR1 is GTSNPN, CDR2 SVGIG (reference sequence). CDR3 in DNA: TGTGCCTGGAGCGTCCTAGGCGGCAATAATCAGCCCCAGCATTTT. It yields the protein CAWSVLGGNNQPQHF.

The chain joins TRBV27 to TRBJ2-7, with a tentative D call TRBD2 (6 bases). This CDR3 has 13 amino acids. V was clipped by 4 bases and J by 4 bases, with 11 bases between them. In germline, CDR1 is MNHEY, CDR2 SMNVEV (reference sequence). The CDR3 region is CASSWDSSYEQYF. The DNA of the CDR3 is TGTGCCAGCAGTTGGGACTCTTCATACGAGCAGTACTTC.

The rearrangement links TRBV6-6 to TRBJ2-7; D possibly matches TRBD1 or TRBD2 (5 bases each). Germline V gene lookup returns CDR1 MNHNY and CDR2 SVGAGI (reference sequence). The CDR3 consists of 13 residues. The V end lost 6 bases, the J end lost 2 bases, and 11 bases lay between the germline ends. CDR3 bases: TGTGCCAGCAGGATCCGGGACGCCTACGAGCAGTACTTC. Its translation: CASRIRDAYEQYF.

This clone has just a few counts. The chain recombines TRBV4-1 with TRBJ2-1, with a tentative D call TRBD2 (6 bases). V was cut by 3 bases and J by 9 bases, with 18 bases left in between. This CDR3 region has 15 residues. Germline V gene data show CDR1 as MGHRA and CDR2 as YSYEKL. CDR3 loop: CASSQRGPGSGEQFF. CDR3 coding DNA: TGCGCCAGCAGCCAGCGGGGCCCCGGGTCGGGTGAGCAGTTCTTC.

This chain links TRBV7-8 with TRBJ1-1; D unresolved. The CDR3 covers 13 residues. V was trimmed by 4 bases and J by 7 bases, leaving 13 bases between them. CDR1 and CDR2 from the germline V gene are SGHVS and FQNEAQ. CDR3 region: CASSSHNLGEAFF. CDR3 DNA sequence: TGTGCCAGCAGCTCCCATAACCTCGGTGAAGCTTTCTTT.

The rearrangement links TRBV9 to TRBJ1-3; 9 bases align to TRBD1. CDR3 length equals 16 residues. The J segment lost 4 bases and the V segment lost 2 bases, leaving 7 bases of the junction unmatched. Germline CDR1 and CDR2: SGDLS and YYNGEE. In DNA form, the CDR3 reads TGTGCCAGCAGCGTTGGGACAGGGTTCTCCGGAAACACCATATATTTT. This sequence encodes CASSVGTGFSGNTIYF. Supplemented by reference TRBV9 and TRBJ1-3, the full variable domain reads DSGVTQTPKHLITATGQRVTLRCSPRSGDLSVYWYQQSLDQGLQFLIQYYNGEERAKGNILERFSAQQFPDLHSELNLSSLELGDSALYFCASSVGTGFSGNTIYFGEGSWLTVV.

The rearrangement joins TRBV4-3 to TRBJ2-1; tentatively, D is TRBD2 (5 bases). The ends were cut back, 3 bases at V and 11 bases at J, with 14 bases in the middle. CDR3 length equals 13 residues. Germline values: CDR1 LGHNA, CDR2 YSLEER. The CDR3 reads CASSQEGWEQQFF. The CDR3 DNA reads as TGCGCCAGCAGCCAGGAAGGGTGGGAGCAGCAGTTCTTC.

The genes are TRBV9 and TRBJ2-7, with a weak D call TRBD1 (6 bases). Deletions cut 3 bases from V and 6 bases from J, with 13 bases between. In germline, CDR1 is SGDLS, CDR2 YYNGEE. The CDR3 has 13 residues. The CDR3 sequence: CASSGSQGLEQYF. The CDR3 DNA reads as TGTGCCAGCAGCGGATCCCAGGGGCTCGAGCAGTACTTC.

The chain couples TRBV28 to TRBJ2-5; 16 nucleotides agree with TRBD2. The CDR3 totals 17 residues. Trimming took 3 bases from V and 4 from J; bases not matched to a gene: 5. Germline CDR1 reads MDHEN; CDR2 reads SYDVKM. The CDR3: CASSFGTSGRAGETQYF. In DNA, the CDR3 is TGTGCCAGCAGTTTCGGGACTAGCGGGAGGGCCGGAGAGACCCAGTACTTC.